This entry describes one TCR beta chain. These data belong to a study of control samples from healthy donors and cancer patients. The CDR3 is 13 residues long. Libraries were prepared by immunoSEQ multiplex PCR; TCRdb keeps only in-frame clonotypes and omits some of them. The sample holds approximately 150,000 clones; around 88% are singletons and the top ten take 1.5% to 2%. The sample comprised blood. V gene TRBV21-1 combines with J gene TRBJ2-7; the tabulated D call, TRBD2, remains unverified against the DNA. TRBV21-1 is tagged as a pseudogene. This TCR came from a man aged 18 to 29 in good health. Here the CDR3 DNA reads TGTGCCAGCAGCACACGGGACTCCGTCGAGCAGTACTTC. The encoded protein is CASSTRDSVEQYF.